The 9 T cell receptor beta chains reported below all come from one sample, sequenced in a study of neurological immune-mediated disorders. TCRdb analysed the 5' RACE reads with MiXCR anew, one entry per CDR3 protein. Among 70,000 or so distinct CDR3 sequences listed, 2.5% to 3.5% were seen once. The sequenced material came from PBMCs. These receptors were obtained from a woman in her forties or fifties with multiple sclerosis.

At least ten counts were recorded for this clonotype. The V and J genes are TRBV10-2 and TRBJ1-1, with 8 bases matching TRBD1. V lost 10 bases and J lost 7; bases outside the gene matches: 17. Germline values: CDR1 WSHSY, CDR2 SAAADI. The CDR3 has 15 residues. The CDR3 nucleotides read TGCGCCACCCGGGACAGGCCCGGAGCGTACAGTGAAGCTTTCTTT. Translated: CATRDRPGAYSEAFF.

This clonotype was detected ten times or more. V is TRBV7-8 and J is TRBJ2-7, with D tentatively TRBD1 (5 bases). The CDR3 extends over 15 amino acids. Per the germline V gene, CDR1 is SGHVS and CDR2 is FQNEAQ. V was shortened by 4 bases and J by 6 bases, with 19 bases between the two germline ends. CDR3 sequence: CASSSRPLQGSEQYF. The CDR3 region has the DNA TGTGCCAGCAGCTCCCGGCCACTTCAGGGAAGCGAGCAGTACTTC. Variable domain in full (rest from reference TRBV7-8 and TRBJ2-7): GAGVSQSPRYKVAKRGQDVALRCDPISGHVSLFWYQQALGQGPEFLTYFQNEAQLDKSGLPSDRFFAERPEGSVSTLKIQRTQQEDSAVYLCASSSRPLQGSEQYFGPGTRLTVT.

Comments on this clonotype: At one end the junction does not follow the germline gene, possibly because of a read error. The J gene is TRBJ2-1, the V gene TRBV29-1, with 8 positions matching TRBD2. This CDR3 is 12 amino acids long. The germline V gene encodes CDR1 SQVTM and CDR2 ANQGSEA. The CDR3 protein is CSVAGGYNEQFF. The CDR3 DNA sequence: TGCAGTGTTGCGGGGGGATACAATGAGCAGTTCTTC.

This clonotype came up many times. This sequence joins TRBV10-3 and TRBJ2-5, with unresolved D. Germline CDR1 is ENHRY and CDR2 is SYGVKD. Trimming left V 3 bases short and J 5 bases short, with 19 bases between. The CDR3 sequence is 16 residues long. CDR3 coding DNA: TGTGCCATCAGTGATGTAGTTAACGGACGTCGGGAGACCCAGTACTTC. Translation gives CAISDVVNGRRETQYF.

Ten or more counts support this clonotype. The genes are TRBV6-2 or TRBV6-3 and TRBJ2-5; the match to TRBD2 covers 10 bases. Per the germline V gene, CDR1 is MNHEY and CDR2 is SVGEGT. Losses at the gene ends were 5 bases for V and 0 bases for J; bases not matched to a gene: 3. The CDR3 runs 15 residues. CDR3 sequence: CASSRTSGYQETQYF. In DNA, the CDR3 is TGTGCCAGCAGTCGGACTAGCGGTTACCAAGAGACCCAGTACTTC.

This clonotype occurred many times. The chain carries TRBV20-1 and TRBJ1-5, with TRBD1 identical over 8 bases. Germline trimming cut 1 base from V and 1 base from J; bases unmatched to any gene: 3. Germline CDR1 is DFQATT and CDR2 is SNEGSKA (reference sequence). This CDR3 region has 15 residues. DNA of the CDR3: TGCAGTGCTAGAGTCCAGGGGGCGAGCAATCAGCCCCAGCATTTT. It translates to CSARVQGASNQPQHF.

This clonotype was recorded at least ten times. The chain joins TRBV5-6 to TRBJ1-1; TRBD1 matches at 7 bases. CDR3 length: 17 residues. Germline CDR1 and CDR2: SGHDT and YYEEEE. Trimming took 0 bases from V and 5 from J; bases not matched to a gene: 13. CDR3 nucleotides: TGTGCCAGCAGCTTGGAAGGGTACAGGGGTTTGGGGACTGAAGCTTTCTTT. Amino acids: CASSLEGYRGLGTEAFF.

There are many counts of this clonotype. The gene calls are TRBV3-1 and TRBJ1-2; 8 bases match TRBD1. Trimming at V came to 1 base and at J to 8 bases, leaving 6 bases not matched to a gene. In germline, CDR1 is LGHDT, CDR2 YNNKEL (reference sequence). The CDR3 length is 14 residues. The CDR3 reads CASSQARGQGGYTF. DNA of the CDR3: TGTGCCAGCAGCCAAGCCAGGGGGCAAGGAGGCTACACCTTC.

This clonotype appeared many times. The rearrangement links TRBV7-2 to TRBJ2-3, with 8 positions matching TRBD2. Germline lookup yields CDR1 SGHTA and CDR2 FQGNSA. The CDR3 totals 16 residues. Trimming removed 5 bases from V and 10 bases from J; junction bases left unmatched: 17. The CDR3 DNA follows: TGTGCCAGCAGCCCCCGGTCTAGCGGGCCTCGCGGCGCGCAGTATTTT. Translation gives CASSPRSSGPRGAQYF. Filled out from reference TRBV7-2 and TRBJ2-3, the complete variable domain reads GAGVSQSPSNKVTEKGKDVELRCDPISGHTALYWYRQSLGQGLEFLIYFQGNSAPDKSGLPSDRFSAERTGGSVSTLTIQRTQQEDSAVYLCASSPRSSGPRGAQYFGPGTRLTVL.